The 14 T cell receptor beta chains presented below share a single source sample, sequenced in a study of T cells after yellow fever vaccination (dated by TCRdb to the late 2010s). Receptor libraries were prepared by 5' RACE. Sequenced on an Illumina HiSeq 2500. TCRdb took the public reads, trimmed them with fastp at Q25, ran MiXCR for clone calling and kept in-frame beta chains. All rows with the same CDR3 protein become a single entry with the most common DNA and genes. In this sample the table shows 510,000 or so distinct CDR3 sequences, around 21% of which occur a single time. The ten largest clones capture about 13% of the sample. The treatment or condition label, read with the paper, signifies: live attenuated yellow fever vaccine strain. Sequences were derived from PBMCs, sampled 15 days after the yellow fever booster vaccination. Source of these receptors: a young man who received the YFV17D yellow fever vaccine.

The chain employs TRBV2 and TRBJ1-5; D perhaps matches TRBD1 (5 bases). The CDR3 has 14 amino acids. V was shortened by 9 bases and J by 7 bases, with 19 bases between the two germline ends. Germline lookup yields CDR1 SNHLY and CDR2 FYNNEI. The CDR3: CASGPQGEEQPQHF. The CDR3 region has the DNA TGTGCCAGTGGGCCCCAGGGAGAGGAACAGCCCCAGCATTTT.

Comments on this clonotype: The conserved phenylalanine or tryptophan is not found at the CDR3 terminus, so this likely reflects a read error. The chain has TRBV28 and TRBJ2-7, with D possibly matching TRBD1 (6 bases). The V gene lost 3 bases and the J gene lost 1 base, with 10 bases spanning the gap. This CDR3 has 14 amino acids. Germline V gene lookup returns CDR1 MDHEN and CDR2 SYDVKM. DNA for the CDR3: TGTGCCAGCAGTTTGTGGACAGCTTCCTACGAGCAGTACCTC. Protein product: CASSLWTASYEQYL.

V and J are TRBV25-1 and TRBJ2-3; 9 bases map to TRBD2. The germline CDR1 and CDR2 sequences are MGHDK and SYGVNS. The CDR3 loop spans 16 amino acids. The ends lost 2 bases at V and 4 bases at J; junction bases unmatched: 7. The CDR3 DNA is TGTGCCAGCAGTGAACCGGGCGGGAGGGCCCCAGATACGCAGTATTTT. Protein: CASSEPGGRAPDTQYF.

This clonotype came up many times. CDR3 DNA: TGTGCCAGCAGCTTAGTTGTCGGACCCTACGAGCAGTACTTC. It yields the protein CASSLVVGPYEQYF. V gene TRBV7-8 combines with J gene TRBJ2-7; no reliable D call. CDR3 length equals 14 residues. The germline CDR1 and CDR2 sequences are SGHVS and FQNEAQ. Deletions cut 1 base from V and 2 bases from J, with 9 bases between.

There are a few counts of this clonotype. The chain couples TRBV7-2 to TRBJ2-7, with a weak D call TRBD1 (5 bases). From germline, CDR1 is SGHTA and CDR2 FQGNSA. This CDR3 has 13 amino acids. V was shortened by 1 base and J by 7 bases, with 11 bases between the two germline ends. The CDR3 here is CASSLGQGEEQYF. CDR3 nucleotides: TGTGCCAGCAGCTTAGGGCAGGGTGAAGAGCAGTACTTC.

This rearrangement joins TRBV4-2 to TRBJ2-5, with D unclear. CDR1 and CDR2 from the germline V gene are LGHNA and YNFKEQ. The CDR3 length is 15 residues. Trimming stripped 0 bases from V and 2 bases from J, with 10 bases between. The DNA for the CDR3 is TGTGCCAGCAGCCAAGATATGGGCCCTCAAGAGACCCAGTACTTC. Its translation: CASSQDMGPQETQYF.

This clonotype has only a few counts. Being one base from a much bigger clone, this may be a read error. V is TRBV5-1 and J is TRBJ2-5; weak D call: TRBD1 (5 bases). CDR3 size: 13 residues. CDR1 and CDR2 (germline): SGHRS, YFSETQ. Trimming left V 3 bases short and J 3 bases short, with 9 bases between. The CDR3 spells CASSSVREETQYF. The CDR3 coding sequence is TGCGCCAGCAGCTCGGTCAGGGAAGAGACCCAGTACTTC.

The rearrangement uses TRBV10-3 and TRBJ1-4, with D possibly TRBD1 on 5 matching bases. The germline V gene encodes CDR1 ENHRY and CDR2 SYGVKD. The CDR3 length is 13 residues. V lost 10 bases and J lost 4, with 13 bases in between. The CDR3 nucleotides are TGTGCCACCCGGGGCCGAGTTAATGAAAAACTGTTTTTT. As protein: CATRGRVNEKLFF.

The CDR3 is CASSLQGGYSNQPQHF. Written as DNA, the CDR3 is TGTGCCAGCAGCTTGCAGGGGGGATATAGCAATCAGCCCCAGCATTTT. The chain has TRBV7-2 and TRBJ1-5, with 7 nucleotides matching TRBD1. CDR1 and CDR2 from the germline V gene are SGHTA and FQGNSA. This CDR3 is built from 16 residues. V lost 3 bases and J lost 0; bases outside the gene matches: 5.

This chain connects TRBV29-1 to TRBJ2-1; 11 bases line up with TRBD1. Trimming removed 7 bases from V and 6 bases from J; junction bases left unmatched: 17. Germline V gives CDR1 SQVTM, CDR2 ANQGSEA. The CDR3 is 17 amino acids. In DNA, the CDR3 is TGCAGCGGCGTCATTACTTCGCGGGACAGGGGGGTCAATGAGCAGTTCTTC. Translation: CSGVITSRDRGVNEQFF.

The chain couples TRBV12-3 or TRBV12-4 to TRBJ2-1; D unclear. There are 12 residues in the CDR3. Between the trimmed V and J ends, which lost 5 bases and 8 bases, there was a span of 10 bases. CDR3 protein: CASSTSSHEQFF. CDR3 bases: TGTGCCAGCAGTACCTCCTCCCATGAGCAGTTCTTC.

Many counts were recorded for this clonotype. The CDR3 sequence: CASSNIARDFTGELFF. The CDR3 DNA sequence: TGTGCCAGCAGCAATATAGCGAGAGACTTCACCGGGGAGCTGTTTTTT. The chain recombines TRBV21-1 with TRBJ2-2; the table names TRBD2, a call not compared with the DNA. TRBV21-1 has pseudogene status. The CDR3 consists of 16 residues.

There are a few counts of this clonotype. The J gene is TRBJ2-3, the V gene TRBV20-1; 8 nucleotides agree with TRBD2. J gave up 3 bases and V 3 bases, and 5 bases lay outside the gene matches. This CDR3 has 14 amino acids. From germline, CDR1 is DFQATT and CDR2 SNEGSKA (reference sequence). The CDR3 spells CSARSGRGTDTQYF. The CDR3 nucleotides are TGCAGTGCTAGGAGCGGGAGAGGGACAGATACGCAGTATTTT.

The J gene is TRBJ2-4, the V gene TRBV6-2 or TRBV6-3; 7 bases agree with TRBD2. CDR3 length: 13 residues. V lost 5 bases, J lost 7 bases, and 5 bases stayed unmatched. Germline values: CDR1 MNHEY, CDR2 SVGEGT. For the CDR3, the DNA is TGTGCCAGCAGTCGCGGGAGTCCGAACATTCAGTACTTC. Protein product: CASSRGSPNIQYF.